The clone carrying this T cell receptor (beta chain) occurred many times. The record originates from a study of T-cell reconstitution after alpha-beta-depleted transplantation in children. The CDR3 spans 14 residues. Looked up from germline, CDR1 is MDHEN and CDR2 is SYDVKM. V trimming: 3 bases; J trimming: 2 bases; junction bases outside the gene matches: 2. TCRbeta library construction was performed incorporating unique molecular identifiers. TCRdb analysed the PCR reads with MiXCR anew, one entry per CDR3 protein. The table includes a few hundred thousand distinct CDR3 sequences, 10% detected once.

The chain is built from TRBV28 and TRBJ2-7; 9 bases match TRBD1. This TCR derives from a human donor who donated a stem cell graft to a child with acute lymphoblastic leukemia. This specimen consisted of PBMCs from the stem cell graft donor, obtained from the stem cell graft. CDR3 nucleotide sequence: TGTGCCAGCAGTTTCGGGACAGGGACCTACGAGCAGTACTTC. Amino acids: CASSFGTGTYEQYF.